This T cell receptor (beta chain) appears in the sequencing data of a study of low-dose radiotherapy and immunotherapy resistance in tumors. Both TCRalpha and TCRbeta chains were reverse transcribed with V-gene-specific primers. TCR amplification used 20 to 25 PCR cycles, a constant-region primer and a V-primer adapter. MiXCR was run by TCRdb on the reads, yielding one entry per CDR3 protein. The sample consists of fewer than 90,000 distinct CDR3 sequences, about 19% of them appearing once. Only a few counts were recorded for this clonotype. The CDR3 is made up of 16 amino acids. Germline loops: CDR1 SGDLS, CDR2 YYNGEE. The ends were cut back, 3 bases at V and 0 bases at J, with 12 bases in the middle. Time point defined: before trial treatment.

The chain joins TRBV9 to TRBJ2-2; D tentatively reads TRBD1 or TRBD2 (5 bases each). This clonotype originated in a male donor with prostate cancer. The specimen comprised PBMCs, sampled before treatment. This chain's CDR3 is CASSATGTANTGELFF. In nucleotides, the CDR3 is TGTGCCAGCAGCGCCACCGGGACGGCGAACACCGGGGAGCTGTTTTTT.